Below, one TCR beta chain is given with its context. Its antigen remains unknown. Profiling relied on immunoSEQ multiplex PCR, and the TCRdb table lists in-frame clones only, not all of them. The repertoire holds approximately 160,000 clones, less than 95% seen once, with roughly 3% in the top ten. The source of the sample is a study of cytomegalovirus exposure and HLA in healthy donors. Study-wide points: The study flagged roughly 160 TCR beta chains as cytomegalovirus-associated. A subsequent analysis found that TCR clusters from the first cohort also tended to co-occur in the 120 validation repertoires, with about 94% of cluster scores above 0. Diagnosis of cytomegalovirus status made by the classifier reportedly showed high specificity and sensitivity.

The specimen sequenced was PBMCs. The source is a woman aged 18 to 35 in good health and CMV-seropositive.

The CDR3 loop reads CASSLTRSPSGNTIYF. The CDR3 DNA follows: TGTGCCAGTAGTCTAACACGGAGCCCCTCTGGAAACACCATATATTTT. V usage is TRBV19 and J usage is TRBJ1-3; D is unresolved. Trimming stripped 5 bases from V and 0 bases from J, with 14 bases between. Germline V gene data show CDR1 as LNHDA and CDR2 as SQIVND (reference sequence). CDR3 length: 16 residues.